This entry lists 5 T cell receptor beta chains sequenced from one sample in a study of OX40 agonist ivuxolimab in advanced cancers. Here immunoSEQ multiplex PCR was the method, and the copy in TCRdb shows in-frame clones only, minus some. The table has some 70,000 clones, more than 75% seen once. Sequenced material: CD4+ or CD8+ T cells sorted from blood, taken in a trial of the OX40 agonist ivuxolimab. The receptor source for this set is an adult with an advanced solid tumor such as melanoma, head and neck, liver or kidney cancer.

The chain carries TRBV5-1 and TRBJ2-2; TRBD1 aligns across 9 bases. Germline CDR1 is SGHRS and CDR2 is YFSETQ. The CDR3 covers 16 residues. Trimming removed 0 bases from V and 6 bases from J; junction bases left unmatched: 6. DNA of the CDR3: TGCGCCAGCAGCTTGGTACAGGGGGCGCCCCCCGGGGAGCTGTTTTTT. Protein: CASSLVQGAPPGELFF.

This chain connects TRBV21-1 to TRBJ1-5; whether TRBD1, the table's D call, matches the DNA was not checked. TRBV21-1 represents a pseudogene. The CDR3 has 16 residues. The CDR3 DNA sequence: TGTGCCAGCAGCACCGATCTGGGACAGTGGTATTATCCCCAGCATTTT. The encoded protein is CASSTDLGQWYYPQHF.

The chain is built from TRBV29-1 and TRBJ2-3, with 10 nucleotides matching TRBD1. V shed 7 bases, J shed 1 base, and the junction held 8 bases outside the gene matches. The CDR3 totals 15 residues. Germline lookup yields CDR1 SQVTM and CDR2 ANQGSEA. CDR3 DNA: TGCAGCGCCCGGAGGGGGACAGGGGGCACAGATACGCAGTATTTT. Protein: CSARRGTGGTDTQYF.

V and J are TRBV5-1 and TRBJ2-1, with 9 bases identical to TRBD2. V lost 0 bases, J lost 8 bases, and 6 bases stayed unmatched. The germline V gene has CDR1 SGHRS and CDR2 YFSETQ. This CDR3 is built from 15 residues. Here the CDR3 DNA reads TGCGCCAGCAGCTTGGGTAGCGGGAGATTGGATGAGCAGTTCTTC. Translated, it gives CASSLGSGRLDEQFF.

Concerning this clone itself: The germline gene is not matched at one end of the junction; a read error may be the cause. The V call is TRBV15, the J call TRBJ2-1; 12 nucleotides line up with TRBD2. CDR3 length: 17 amino acids. Looked up from germline, CDR1 is LNHNV and CDR2 is YYDKDF (reference sequence). The CDR3 loop reads CATRRGLAGGSYNEQFF. CDR3 nucleotides: TGTGCCACCAGGAGAGGCCTAGCGGGAGGGTCCTACAATGAGCAGTTCTTC.